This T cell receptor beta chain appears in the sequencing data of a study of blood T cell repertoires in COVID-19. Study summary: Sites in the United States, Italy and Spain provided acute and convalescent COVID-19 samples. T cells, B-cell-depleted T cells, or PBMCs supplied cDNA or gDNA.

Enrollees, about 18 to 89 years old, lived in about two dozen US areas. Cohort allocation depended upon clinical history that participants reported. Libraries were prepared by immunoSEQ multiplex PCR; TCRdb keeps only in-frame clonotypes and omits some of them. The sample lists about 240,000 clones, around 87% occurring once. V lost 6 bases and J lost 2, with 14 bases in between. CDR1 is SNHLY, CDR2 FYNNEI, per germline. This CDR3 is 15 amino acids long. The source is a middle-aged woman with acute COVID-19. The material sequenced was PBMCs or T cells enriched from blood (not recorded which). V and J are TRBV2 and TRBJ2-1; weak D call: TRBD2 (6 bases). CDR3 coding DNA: TGTGCCAGCAGGGGACTCGCGGGAACCTACAATGAGCAGTTCTTC. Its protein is CASRGLAGTYNEQFF.